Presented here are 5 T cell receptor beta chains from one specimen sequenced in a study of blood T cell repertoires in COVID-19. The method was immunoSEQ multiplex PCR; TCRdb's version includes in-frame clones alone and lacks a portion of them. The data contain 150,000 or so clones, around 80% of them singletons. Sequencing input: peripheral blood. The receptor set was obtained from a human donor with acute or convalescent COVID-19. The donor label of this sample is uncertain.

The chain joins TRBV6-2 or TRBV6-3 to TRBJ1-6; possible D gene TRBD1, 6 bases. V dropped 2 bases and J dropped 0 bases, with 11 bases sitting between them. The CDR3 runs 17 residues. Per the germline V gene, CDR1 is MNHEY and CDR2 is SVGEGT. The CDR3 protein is CASSYATGSSYNSPLHF. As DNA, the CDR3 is TGTGCCAGCAGTTACGCAACAGGGAGCTCCTATAATTCACCCCTCCACTTT.

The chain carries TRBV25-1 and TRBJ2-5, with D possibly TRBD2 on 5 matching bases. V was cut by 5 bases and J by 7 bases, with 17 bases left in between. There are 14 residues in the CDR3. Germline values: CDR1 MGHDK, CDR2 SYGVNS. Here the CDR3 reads CASSTLAGSGTQYF. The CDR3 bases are TGTGCCAGCAGTACGCTGGCGGGTTCTGGGACCCAGTACTTC.

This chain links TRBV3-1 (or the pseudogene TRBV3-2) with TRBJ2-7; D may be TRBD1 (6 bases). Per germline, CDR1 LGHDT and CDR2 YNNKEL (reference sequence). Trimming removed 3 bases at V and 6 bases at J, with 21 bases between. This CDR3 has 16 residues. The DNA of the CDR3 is TGTGCCAGCAGCCACCCCAGGGGCCAGGGCTCGGGCGAGCAGTACTTC. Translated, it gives CASSHPRGQGSGEQYF.

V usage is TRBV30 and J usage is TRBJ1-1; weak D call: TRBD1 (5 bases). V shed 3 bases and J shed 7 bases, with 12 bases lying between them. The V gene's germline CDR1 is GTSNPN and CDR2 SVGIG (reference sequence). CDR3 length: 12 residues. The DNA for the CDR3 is TGTGCCTGGAGCCTCGACAGCCATGAAGCTTTCTTT. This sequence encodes CAWSLDSHEAFF.

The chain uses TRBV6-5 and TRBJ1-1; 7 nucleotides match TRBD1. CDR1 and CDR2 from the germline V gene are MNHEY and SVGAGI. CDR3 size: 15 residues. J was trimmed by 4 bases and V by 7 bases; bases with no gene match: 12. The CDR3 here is CASTPEGAVGTEAFF. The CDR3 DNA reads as TGTGCCAGCACCCCCGAGGGGGCGGTCGGCACTGAAGCTTTCTTT.